This T cell receptor (beta chain) was captured by sequencing in a study of shared clonotypes between healthy human individuals. Deep-level running was used for the assay. The sorted-subset replicate PCRs were given 150 to 200 ng DNA, which is approximately 30,000 T cell genomes. Assay: immunoSEQ multiplex PCR; the TCRdb copy retains only in-frame clones and omits some. Of hundreds of thousands of clones in the sample, around three quarters were seen once. Study-wide results and caveats: Sequencing of the sorted subsets was shown by rarefaction to be incomplete despite large depth.

Between the trimmed V and J ends, which lost 2 bases and 1 base, there was a span of 11 bases. Germline loops: CDR1 MDHEN, CDR2 SYDVKM. CDR3 size: 15 residues. Every contributor of samples was a Caucasian grown-up residing in Nashville, Tennessee. Points on this clone: Its antigen remains unidentified.

This sequence originates from a woman aged 25 to 39 in good health. Sequences were obtained from memory CD4+ T cells sorted from blood. As for subset: CD45RA-negative fraction. The chain recombines TRBV28 with TRBJ1-2; D gene ambiguous. This CDR3 reads CASSLRRPLNYGYTF. The CDR3 bases are TGTGCCAGCAGTTTACGCAGGCCCCTTAACTATGGCTACACCTTC.